Shown below are 2 T cell receptor beta chains from a single sample sequenced in a study of STAT5B mutations in CD4+ large granular lymphocyte leukemia. Profiling relied on immunoSEQ multiplex PCR, and the TCRdb table lists in-frame clones only, not all of them. The table records tens of thousands of clones, roughly 80% of them present only once. Sequenced: CD4+ T cells from blood buffy coats. These TCRs come from a human donor in good health.

The chain recombines TRBV5-1 with TRBJ2-7; possible D gene TRBD2, 5 bases. Between the trimmed V and J ends, which lost 4 bases and 5 bases, there was a span of 13 bases. Looked up from germline, CDR1 is SGHRS and CDR2 is YFSETQ. The CDR3 runs 13 residues. The chain's CDR3 is CASSTGGGDEQYF. The CDR3 DNA reads as TGCGCCAGCAGCACCGGAGGTGGCGACGAGCAGTACTTC.

This chain joins TRBV5-8 and TRBJ2-7, with TRBD2 identical over 11 bases. The CDR3 runs to 15 residues. J was trimmed by 2 bases and V by 4 bases; bases with no gene match: 5. CDR1 is SGHTS, CDR2 YDEGEE, per germline. CDR3 protein: CASSPGTSGTYEQYF. The CDR3 bases are TGTGCCAGCAGCCCCGGGACTAGCGGTACCTACGAGCAGTACTTC. Complete variable domain (other parts from reference TRBV5-8 and TRBJ2-7): EAGVTQSPTHLIKTRGQQATLRCSPISGHTSVYWYQQALGLGLQFLLWYDEGEERNRGNFPPRFSGRQFPNYSSELNVNALELEDSALYLCASSPGTSGTYEQYFGPGTRLTVT.